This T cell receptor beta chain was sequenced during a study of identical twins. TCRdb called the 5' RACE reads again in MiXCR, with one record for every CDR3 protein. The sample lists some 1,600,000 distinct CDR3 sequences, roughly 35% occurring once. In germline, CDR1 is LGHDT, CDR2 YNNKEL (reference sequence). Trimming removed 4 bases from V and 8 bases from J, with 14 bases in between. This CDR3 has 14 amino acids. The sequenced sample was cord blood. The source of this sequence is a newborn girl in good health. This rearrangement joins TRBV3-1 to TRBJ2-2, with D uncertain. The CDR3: CASSPRPRGGELFF. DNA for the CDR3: TGTGCCAGCAGCCCCAGACCTCGAGGAGGGGAGCTGTTTTTT.